This entry concerns a single TCR beta chain. What it recognizes is unknown. The data were obtained in a study of vaccination and CD4 T cells after COVID-19. Study background: Subjects got two shots of BNT162b2 or mRNA-1273 vaccine. Either a CEFX pool, an HIV-1 Nef pool, or no peptide was added to control cultures.

The Oncomine TCR Beta short-read assay sequenced DNA from cultured CD4+ T cells. TCRdb reprocessed the PCR reads with MiXCR, giving one entry per CDR3 protein. The data contain some 11,000 distinct CDR3 sequences, about 75% of them singletons. CDR3 size: 14 residues. V was pared by 2 bases and J by 4 bases, with 11 bases between. Germline CDR1 reads MNHEY; CDR2 reads SVGAGI. Stated treatment: approximately nine-day PBMC culture with coronavirus spike peptide pools or control peptides (ViraFEST assay). The source material was CD4+ T cells from blood, cultured in vitro. The chain carries TRBV6-5 and TRBJ1-1; D is possibly TRBD1 (5 bases). The TCR comes from a human donor who had recovered from COVID-19. The CDR3 region is CASSYDRVSTEAFF. The CDR3 DNA reads TGTGCCAGCAGTTACGACAGAGTAAGCACTGAAGCTTTCTTT.